This T cell receptor beta chain was documented in a study of graft-versus-host responses after intestinal transplantation (dated by TCRdb to the early 2020s). Broadly, across the study: Recipients received multivisceral, liver-intestinal, or isolated intestinal transplants. Every recipient was given anti-thymocyte globulin induction, then maintenance tacrolimus and steroids for approximately 3 years. Bulk TCR-beta CDR3 sequencing was used to track graft-versus-host and host-versus-graft alloreactive T cell clones in the graft, circulation and bone marrow after intestinal transplantation. To identify alloreactive clones, pre-transplant mixed lymphocyte reaction products were sequenced and compared with unstimulated pre-transplant donor and recipient T cells. Of the 20 to 25 intestinal transplant recipients enrolled in the cohort, one of whom was a retransplant, a few patients without pretransplant specimens were excluded. A peak of at least 4% donor T cells among recipient peripheral blood mononuclear cells was the definition used for donor T cell macrochimerism. Instead of going to the commercial service, samples from a few later patients were sequenced in-house on an Illumina MiSeq and processed with MiXCR.

Notes on this clone: Its antigen is currently not known. No base quality information exists; no much larger clone differs at one position.

The CDR3 starts with the cysteine, ends with the phenylalanine, and has 15 residues. Only the CDR3 DNA stays, 45 bases, in frame from base 1. The junction shows trimming of 3 bases on V and 0 bases on J, plus 9 bases between the germline ends. Looking up the germline V gene (reference sequence) yields CDR1 LNHDA and CDR2 SQIVND. Blood samples were collected up to 4 times in the first month after transplant and then at least monthly when available. The receptor library was made with the immunoSEQ multiplex PCR assay. For most patients, high-throughput TCR-beta CDR3 sequencing of genomic DNA was performed by Adaptive Biotechnologies. Concerning the study's data processing: Adaptive's ImmunoSEQ software was the source of the TCR sequencing data for about 17 patients, while three other patients were processed with MiXCR and VDJtools. Because the origin of CDR3 nucleotide sequences shared between donor and recipient could not be assigned, those sequences were removed. Alloreactive clones required at least 2-fold expansion over unstimulated cells and minimum CFSE-low frequency of 0.002% (template counts) or 0.001% (read counts). A clone was considered mappable if detected in the sequenced pre-transplant spleen, lymph node, or MLR CFSE-low populations of the donor or recipient. The cumulative frequency of alloreactive clones was calculated as a percentage of all sequences, weighted by copy number. This immuneACCESS table, as held by TCRdb, lists in-frame sequences with V and J called but not all clones. Of the missing ones, under half trace to an unresolved V gene in checked studies; the others have no known cause. Clonal size and the V and J genes are those of that table, whereas D and trimming came from the DNA. The sample profile shows 35,000 to 55,000 clones; around 93% of them were found once. Clones ranked in the top ten supply around 6.3% of the sample.

Overall study outcomes, separate from this receptor: Peak levels of circulating GvH clones were associated with declines in HvG clones early after transplant. High GvH to HvG T cell clonal ratios were observed in the allografts of patients with donor T cell macrochimerism. GvH clones were detected in recipient bone marrow, and some of these GvH clones were observed earlier in ileal mucosa or blood, consistent with an intestinal mucosal origin. The relatively low number and heterogeneity of intestinal transplant patients limited the conclusions.

The receptor was isolated from a human patient who received an intestinal transplant, so some T cells may come from the graft donor. The sample was PBMCs, taken around 790 days after a first intestinal transplant, on the day of a second. Recombination joined TRBV19 with TRBJ2-1, with the D call tentatively TRBD1 or TRBD2, each fitting 5 bases. Read as DNA, the sequence is TGTGCCAGTAGTATGGGGGTGTTCTCCTACAATGAGCAGTTCTTC. Its protein reads: CASSMGVFSYNEQFF. Joined to the reference TRBV19 and TRBJ2-1 proteins, this CDR3 gives the full variable domain: DGGITQSPKYLFRKEGQNVTLSCEQNLNHDAMYWYRQDPGQGLRLIYYSQIVNDFQKGDIAEGYSVSREKKESFPLTVTSAQKNPTAFYLCASSMGVFSYNEQFFGPGTRLTVL.